The 27 T cell receptor beta chains presented below share a single source sample, sequenced in a study of CD8+ T cells in alopecia areata. Treatment noted: oral pan-JAK inhibitor, 5-10 mg twice daily. Investigators isolated RNA and reverse transcribed it into cDNA to act as the sequencing template. Method: immunoSEQ multiplex PCR; TCRdb's copy keeps in-frame clones and lacks some. There are about 210,000 clones in the sample; less than 65% occur only once, and around 3.9% lies in the top ten. The sample consisted of CD4+ T cells sorted from blood, taken at week 4, from a patient treated with tofacitinib. The receptors here all came from a human donor with alopecia areata.

This clone was detected a few times. J is TRBJ1-5 and V is TRBV5-1; D uncertain. The CDR3 has 14 residues. The germline V gene encodes CDR1 SGHRS and CDR2 YFSETQ. V gave up 0 bases and J gave up 2 bases, with 6 bases separating them. The CDR3 loop is CASSLDSGNQPQHF. CDR3 DNA sequence: TGCGCCAGCAGCTTGGACTCAGGCAATCAGCCCCAGCATTTT.

This chain links TRBV6-5 with TRBJ2-2, with 11 bases that match TRBD2. V was clipped by 7 bases and J by 4 bases; unmatched bases: 5. The CDR3 totals 15 residues. Germline V CDR1 and CDR2: MNHEY, SVGAGI. The CDR3 sequence: CASNPLAGVTGELFF. CDR3 DNA: TGTGCCAGCAATCCACTAGCGGGGGTCACCGGGGAGCTGTTTTTT.

The gene calls are TRBV10-3 and TRBJ1-2; D unresolved. Germline V gene data show CDR1 as ENHRY and CDR2 as SYGVKD. V lost 3 bases and J lost 4, with 12 bases in between. The CDR3 runs 14 residues. The CDR3: CAISEGPGSYGYTF. The DNA of the CDR3 is TGTGCCATCAGTGAAGGGCCAGGTAGCTATGGCTACACCTTC.

V is TRBV5-1 and J is TRBJ2-3; 7 bases agree with TRBD1. With V trimmed by 3 bases and J by 6 bases, 4 bases remained unmatched. From germline, CDR1 is SGHRS and CDR2 YFSETQ. The CDR3 is 13 residues long. The CDR3 sequence is CASSSPGGDTQYF. For the CDR3, the DNA is TGCGCCAGCAGCTCACCAGGGGGTGATACGCAGTATTTT.

The chain has TRBV29-1 and TRBJ1-1; D may be TRBD1 (5 bases). Germline V lookup: CDR1 SQVTM, CDR2 ANQGSEA. Trimming cost V 4 bases and J 5 bases, with 14 bases left between them. The CDR3 is made up of 13 amino acids. The CDR3 here is CSVVYPTVTEAFF. CDR3 in DNA: TGCAGCGTTGTCTACCCGACAGTTACTGAAGCTTTCTTT.

This sequence joins TRBV4-1 and TRBJ2-3; D may correspond to TRBD1 or TRBD2 (5 bases each). This CDR3 has 15 residues. V gave up 0 bases and J gave up 5 bases, with 12 bases separating them. Per germline, CDR1 MGHRA and CDR2 YSYEKL. The CDR3 DNA reads as TGCGCCAGCAGCCAAGACGGGCAGGGAGAAGATACGCAGTATTTT. Encoded protein: CASSQDGQGEDTQYF.

This clone was seen more than once but under ten times. The V and J genes are TRBV7-8 and TRBJ2-7; D is ambiguous. The germline CDR1 and CDR2 sequences are SGHVS and FQNEAQ. Trimming shortened V by 5 bases and J by 8 bases, and 10 bases separated the two germline ends. This CDR3 contains 11 residues. DNA of the CDR3: TGTGCCAGCAGCCCCTCCTCCAAGCAGTACTTC. Amino acid sequence: CASSPSSKQYF.

This rearrangement joins TRBV25-1 to TRBJ2-7; D may be TRBD2 (5 bases). Trimming took 6 bases from V and 3 from J, leaving 12 bases between them. The CDR3 covers 13 residues. Germline V gene lookup returns CDR1 MGHDK and CDR2 SYGVNS. CDR3 region: CASSREIGYEQYF. In nucleotides, the CDR3 is TGTGCCAGCAGCCGGGAAATAGGCTACGAGCAGTACTTC.

V and J are TRBV7-9 and TRBJ2-2; D is unresolved. V was clipped by 0 bases and J by 6 bases, with 5 bases between them. The germline gives CDR1 SEHNR, CDR2 FQNEAQ (reference sequence). The CDR3 runs 13 residues. DNA for the CDR3: TGTGCCAGCAGCTTAGCGGGGTCCGGGGAGCTGTTTTTT. Protein product: CASSLAGSGELFF. The entire variable domain, with the rest obtained from reference TRBV7-9 and TRBJ2-2, is as follows: DTGVSQNPRHKITKRGQNVTFRCDPISEHNRLYWYRQTLGQGPEFLTYFQNEAQLEKSRLLSDRFSAERPKGSFSTLEIQRTEQGDSAMYLCASSLAGSGELFFGEGSRLTVL.

This clone was seen a handful of times. The J gene is TRBJ2-1, the V gene TRBV19, with 11 nucleotides matching TRBD2. CDR3 length: 15 residues. Germline CDR1 is LNHDA and CDR2 is SQIVND (reference sequence). V was pared by 5 bases and J by 4 bases, with 4 bases of the junction left unmatched. CDR3 sequence (DNA): TGTGCCAGTAGTCTGCTAGCGGGGGGATACAATGAGCAGTTCTTC. Protein sequence: CASSLLAGGYNEQFF. Complete variable domain (other parts from reference TRBV19 and TRBJ2-1): DGGITQSPKYLFRKEGQNVTLSCEQNLNHDAMYWYRQDPGQGLRLIYYSQIVNDFQKGDIAEGYSVSREKKESFPLTVTSAQKNPTAFYLCASSLLAGGYNEQFFGPGTRLTVL.

This clone occurred once. V is TRBV23-1 and J is TRBJ1-2; 12 nucleotides line up with TRBD1. TRBV23-1 is treated as an ORF (open reading frame) with a function not yet certain. This CDR3 is 16 amino acids long. After removal of 2 bases from V and 7 bases from J, the junction contained 8 bases not matched to a gene. CDR3 residues: CASSQPTGTGGCGYTF. CDR3 DNA: TGCGCCAGCAGTCAACCGACCGGGACAGGGGGCTGTGGCTACACCTTC.

V and J are TRBV2 and TRBJ2-5, with D tentatively TRBD2 (5 bases). V was clipped by 8 bases and J by 2 bases, with 12 bases between them. Germline CDR1 SNHLY, CDR2 FYNNEI. This CDR3 has 13 amino acids. CDR3 in DNA: TGTGCCAGCGACTGGACTGGACAAGAGACCCAGTACTTC. The encoded protein is CASDWTGQETQYF.

The CDR3 sequence: CASTTNGGPYGYTF. The CDR3 DNA sequence: TGTGCCAGCACCACCAACGGGGGCCCCTATGGCTACACCTTC. The chain employs TRBV6-5 and TRBJ1-2; the D gene is possibly TRBD1 (6 bases). CDR3 length equals 14 residues. The V gene's germline CDR1 is MNHEY and CDR2 SVGAGI. V gave up 7 bases and J gave up 4 bases, with 16 bases separating them.

This clone was seen just once. The chain combines TRBV5-1 with TRBJ2-5, with unresolved D. Germline CDR1 is SGHRS and CDR2 is YFSETQ. Trimming removed 0 bases from V and 5 bases from J, with 17 bases in between. The CDR3 is 16 residues long. CDR3 protein: CASSLGSTRAGETQYF. Here the CDR3 DNA reads TGCGCCAGCAGCTTGGGGTCTACACGGGCCGGGGAGACCCAGTACTTC.

This chain uses TRBV4-1 with TRBJ2-6, with no clear D. The V gene's germline CDR1 is MGHRA and CDR2 YSYEKL. V lost 1 base and J lost 0, with 10 bases in between. The CDR3 is made up of 17 amino acids. The CDR3: CASSQASQSSGANVLTF. The CDR3 DNA sequence: TGCGCCAGCAGCCAAGCTTCTCAGAGCTCTGGGGCCAACGTCCTGACTTTC.

In nucleotides, the CDR3 is TGTGCCACCGGCCTAGGGCAGGGTCATTCTGGGGCCAACGTCCTGACTTTC. This codes for CATGLGQGHSGANVLTF. The chain uses TRBV7-9 and TRBJ2-6; D perhaps matches TRBD1 (5 bases). The V gene's germline CDR1 is SEHNR and CDR2 FQNEAQ (reference sequence). The V end was cut by 10 bases, the J end by 1 base, with 20 bases between. The length of the CDR3 is 17 residues.

The genes are TRBV30 and TRBJ2-5, with 14 nucleotides matching TRBD2. CDR1 is GTSNPN and CDR2 is SVGIG in the germline V gene (reference sequence). CDR3 length: 14 residues. Trimming cost V 2 bases and J 5 bases; bases outside gene matches: 1. The CDR3 DNA is TGTGCCTGGAGTCGACTAGCGGGGGGGGAGACCCAGTACTTC. Encoded protein: CAWSRLAGGETQYF.

The sample holds a few counts of this clone. This chain joins TRBV30 and TRBJ2-1; D tentatively reads TRBD1 or TRBD2 (5 bases each). The germline CDR1 and CDR2 sequences are GTSNPN and SVGIG (reference sequence). The CDR3 spans 14 residues. The ends were cut back, 6 bases at V and 4 bases at J, with 16 bases in the middle. In nucleotides, the CDR3 is TGTGCCTGCGCCACACGGGGCAGGTACAATGAGCAGTTCTTC. As protein: CACATRGRYNEQFF.

This clone was seen a handful of times. V gene TRBV7-9 combines with J gene TRBJ2-5; a possible D gene is TRBD1 (6 bases). The germline V gene has CDR1 SEHNR and CDR2 FQNEAQ (reference sequence). The CDR3 length is 13 residues. With 6 bases removed from V and 7 bases from J, the gap between germline ends came to 15 bases. CDR3 sequence reads: CASSTQGRGTQYF. Written as DNA, the CDR3 is TGTGCCAGCAGTACACAGGGACGCGGGACCCAGTACTTC.

This rearrangement joins TRBV7-2 to TRBJ2-1; D unclear. Per the germline V gene, CDR1 is SGHTA and CDR2 is FQGNSA. The CDR3 spans 14 residues. V shed 5 bases and J shed 8 bases, with 16 bases lying between them. CDR3: CASSRTPPHDEQFF. CDR3 DNA: TGTGCCAGCAGCCGGACCCCTCCGCATGATGAGCAGTTCTTC.

The table lists this clone with a few counts. The chain is built from TRBV9 and TRBJ2-3; D unclear. Germline V lookup: CDR1 SGDLS, CDR2 YYNGEE. The CDR3 contains 14 residues. Deletions cut 3 bases from V and 4 bases from J, with 12 bases between. CDR3 DNA: TGTGCCAGCAGCGGCCCGTGGAAGCCAGATACGCAGTATTTT. Amino acids: CASSGPWKPDTQYF.

The rearrangement links TRBV5-6 to TRBJ2-3; 11 bases match TRBD2. After removal of 0 bases from V and 9 bases from J, the junction contained 12 bases not matched to a gene. Per germline, CDR1 SGHDT and CDR2 YYEEEE. CDR3 size: 17 residues. The CDR3 coding sequence is TGTGCCAGCAGCTTGGGTCTAGCGGGGGGTGCCACGAAGACGCAGTATTTT. Translation: CASSLGLAGGATKTQYF.

This rearrangement joins TRBV2 to TRBJ2-5; 10 bases agree with TRBD2. Losses at the gene ends were 2 bases for V and 4 bases for J; bases not matched to a gene: 7. The CDR3 has 16 residues. Germline CDR1 SNHLY, CDR2 FYNNEI. The CDR3 DNA sequence: TGTGCCAGCAGTGAAAGAGTAGCGGGGGGTCCAGAGACCCAGTACTTC. Translated: CASSERVAGGPETQYF.

The rearrangement uses TRBV6-5 and TRBJ2-7; weak D call: TRBD2 (5 bases). The CDR3 loop spans 14 amino acids. Looked up from germline, CDR1 is MNHEY and CDR2 is SVGAGI. Trimming cost V 7 bases and J 7 bases, with 20 bases left between them. For the CDR3, the DNA is TGTGCCAGCATCTCGGGGAGTAGTTCGGGGGAGCAGTACTTC. As protein: CASISGSSSGEQYF.

The rearrangement uses TRBV29-1 and TRBJ2-4, with 14 bases matching TRBD2. The CDR3 has 16 residues. V lost 7 bases and J lost 1; bases outside the gene matches: 6. Germline loops: CDR1 SQVTM, CDR2 ANQGSEA. The CDR3 sequence: CSATSGGAGAKNIQYF. Written as DNA, the CDR3 is TGCAGCGCGACTAGCGGGGGGGCCGGTGCCAAAAACATTCAGTACTTC.

V and J are TRBV29-1 and TRBJ1-5; no reliable D call. Between the trimmed V and J ends, which lost 4 bases and 4 bases, there was a span of 11 bases. CDR1 and CDR2 (germline): SQVTM, ANQGSEA. The CDR3 is made up of 13 amino acids. CDR3 nucleotides: TGCAGCGTTGTAACATCTCAGAATCAGCCCCAGCATTTT. Translating it yields CSVVTSQNQPQHF.

The J gene is TRBJ1-4, the V gene TRBV5-1; no reliable D call. CDR3 size: 15 residues. V shed 0 bases and J shed 0 bases, with 6 bases lying between them. In germline, CDR1 is SGHRS, CDR2 YFSETQ. As DNA, the CDR3 is TGCGCCAGCAGCTTGGCCCAGGCAACTAATGAAAAACTGTTTTTT. Its translation is CASSLAQATNEKLFF.